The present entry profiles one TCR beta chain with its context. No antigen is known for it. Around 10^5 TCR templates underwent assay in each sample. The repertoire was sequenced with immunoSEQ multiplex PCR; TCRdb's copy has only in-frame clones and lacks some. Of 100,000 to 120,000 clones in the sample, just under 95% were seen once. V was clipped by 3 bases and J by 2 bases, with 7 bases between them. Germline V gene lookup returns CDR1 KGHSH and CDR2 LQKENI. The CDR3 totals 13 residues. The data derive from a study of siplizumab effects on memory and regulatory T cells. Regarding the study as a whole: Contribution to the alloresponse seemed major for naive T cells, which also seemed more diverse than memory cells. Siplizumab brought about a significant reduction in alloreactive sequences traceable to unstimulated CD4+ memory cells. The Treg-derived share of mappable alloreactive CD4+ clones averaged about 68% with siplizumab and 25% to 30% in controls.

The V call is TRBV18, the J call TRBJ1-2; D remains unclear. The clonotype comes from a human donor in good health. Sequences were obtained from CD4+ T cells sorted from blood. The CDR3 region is CASSPEANYGYTF. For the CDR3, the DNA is TGTGCCAGCTCACCGGAGGCCAACTATGGCTACACCTTC.